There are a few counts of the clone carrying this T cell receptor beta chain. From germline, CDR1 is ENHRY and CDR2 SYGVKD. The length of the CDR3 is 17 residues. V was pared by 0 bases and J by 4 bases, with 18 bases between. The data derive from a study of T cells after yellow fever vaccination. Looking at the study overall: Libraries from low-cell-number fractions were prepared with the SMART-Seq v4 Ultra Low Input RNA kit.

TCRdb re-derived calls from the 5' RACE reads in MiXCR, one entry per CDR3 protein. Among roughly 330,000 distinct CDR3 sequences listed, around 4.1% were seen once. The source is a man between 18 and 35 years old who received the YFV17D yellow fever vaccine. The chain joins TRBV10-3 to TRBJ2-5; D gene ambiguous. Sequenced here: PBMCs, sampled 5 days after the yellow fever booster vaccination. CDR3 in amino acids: CAISESRSLADLETQYF. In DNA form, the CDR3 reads TGTGCCATCAGTGAGTCGAGGAGCCTCGCTGATTTAGAGACCCAGTACTTC.